This T cell receptor beta chain was obtained from a study of shared clonotypes between healthy human individuals. This table comes from immunoSEQ multiplex PCR, and its TCRdb copy is limited to in-frame clones, with some not included. Of 1,500,000 or so clones in the sample, approximately 98.5% were seen once. The sample comprised naive CD4+ T cells sorted from blood. Subset: CD45RA+ positively selected. This receptor was obtained from a man younger than 40 in good health.

This CDR3 is CASKPRLAGATGELFF. As DNA, the CDR3 is TGTGCCAGCAAACCTAGACTAGCGGGGGCCACCGGGGAGCTGTTTTTT. The chain links TRBV27 to TRBJ2-2; 12 bases agree with TRBD2. The CDR3 covers 16 residues. Germline V lookup: CDR1 MNHEY, CDR2 SMNVEV (reference sequence). Losses at the gene ends were 7 bases for V and 4 bases for J; bases not matched to a gene: 7.